Below, 25 T cell receptor beta chains from the same sample are listed, as sequenced in a study of regulatory T cells in long-lasting Graves disease. This sample's time point: newly diagnosed GD, antithyroid drugs for less than 3 months. Extracted RNA from PBMCs served as the source of the TCR library. Sequencing libraries for TCR beta were prepared with iRepertoire HTBI primers and Arm-PCR of CDR3 regions. TCRdb reprocessed the multiplex PCR reads with MiXCR, giving one entry per CDR3 protein. The sample comprises a few hundred thousand distinct CDR3 sequences, about a sixth of which are singletons, and roughly a fifth rests with the top ten. Specimen: peripheral blood mononuclear cells (PBMCs), collected at new diagnosis, from a patient treated with antithyroid drugs. These receptors came from a female donor with Graves disease.

This clonotype was detected ten times or more. This chain connects TRBV7-8 to TRBJ1-2, with 9 bases aligning to TRBD1. Germline CDR1 and CDR2: SGHVS and FQNEAQ. The V segment lost 0 bases and the J segment 4 bases; nucleotides outside the gene matches: 9. CDR3 length: 17 residues. The CDR3 region is CASSLAGVGQGFYGYTF. The CDR3 nucleotides read TGTGCCAGCAGCTTAGCGGGTGTCGGACAGGGGTTCTATGGCTACACCTTC.

This clonotype appeared many times. The chain carries TRBV14 and TRBJ2-2; 8 bases fit TRBD2. Germline trimming cut 1 base from V and 6 bases from J; bases unmatched to any gene: 13. Germline CDR1 reads SGHDN; CDR2 reads FVKESK. The CDR3 has 18 amino acids. The CDR3 reads CASSQAGGPLVTAGELFF. As DNA, the CDR3 is TGTGCCAGCAGCCAAGCGGGAGGGCCTCTTGTAACCGCCGGGGAGCTGTTTTTT.

This clonotype was counted many times. The V call is TRBV10-2, the J call TRBJ1-6; no definite D call. This CDR3 spans 14 amino acids. The germline CDR1 and CDR2 sequences are WSHSY and SAAADI. Trimming cost V 0 bases and J 10 bases, with 10 bases left between them. The DNA of the CDR3 is TGCGCCAGCAGTGAGTCGATCTCCCGCTCACCCCTCCACTTT. This codes for CASSESISRSPLHF.

The table lists this clonotype with many counts. V is TRBV19 and J is TRBJ1-5, with D uncertain. Germline CDR1 is LNHDA and CDR2 is SQIVND (reference sequence). V gave up 0 bases and J gave up 10 bases, with 16 bases separating them. CDR3 size: 15 residues. As DNA, the CDR3 is TGTGCCAGTAGTATAGAGATCACGGGCAATCTCCCCCAGCATTTT. Amino acids: CASSIEITGNLPQHF. Full variable domain (outside the CDR3, taken from reference TRBV19 and TRBJ1-5): DGGITQSPKYLFRKEGQNVTLSCEQNLNHDAMYWYRQDPGQGLRLIYYSQIVNDFQKGDIAEGYSVSREKKESFPLTVTSAQKNPTAFYLCASSIEITGNLPQHFGDGTRLSIL.

This clonotype was counted ten times or more. CDR3 region: CASSPTSGYNEQFF. The CDR3 nucleotides read TGTGCCAGCAGCCCCACTAGCGGCTACAATGAGCAGTTCTTC. The chain is built from TRBV3-1 and TRBJ2-1, with TRBD2 matching over 8 bases. Germline lookup yields CDR1 LGHDT and CDR2 YNNKEL (reference sequence). Trimming cost V 4 bases and J 3 bases; bases outside gene matches: 2. This CDR3 is built from 14 residues.

There are many counts of this clonotype. The chain carries TRBV20-1 and TRBJ2-7, with unresolved D. This CDR3 spans 12 amino acids. Trimming pared 5 bases from V and 0 bases from J, leaving 8 bases between. Per germline, CDR1 DFQATT and CDR2 SNEGSKA (reference sequence). The CDR3 region is CSAWPSSYEQYF. CDR3 bases: TGCAGTGCTTGGCCCAGCTCCTACGAGCAGTACTTC.

The rearrangement uses TRBV27 and TRBJ2-3, with a weak D call TRBD2 (5 bases). This CDR3 region has 14 residues. V was shortened by 4 bases and J by 4 bases, with 12 bases between the two germline ends. Germline lookup yields CDR1 MNHEY and CDR2 SMNVEV (reference sequence). CDR3 in DNA: TGTGCCAGCAGTTATATGCCCGGGGCAGATACGCAGTATTTT. Its translation is CASSYMPGADTQYF.

This clonotype was picked up many times. The rearrangement uses TRBV7-9 and TRBJ1-1; D remains ambiguous. Germline-derived CDR1 and CDR2 are SEHNR and FQNEAQ (reference sequence). The CDR3 extends over 13 amino acids. Trimming stripped 1 base from V and 4 bases from J, with 7 bases between. The chain's CDR3 is CASSLGSSTEAFF. CDR3 nucleotides: TGTGCCAGCAGCTTAGGATCGAGCACTGAAGCTTTCTTT.

This clonotype occurred many times. The chain joins TRBV24-1 to TRBJ2-1; 14 bases are shared with TRBD2. Looked up from germline, CDR1 is KGHDR and CDR2 is SFDVKD. The V and J ends lost 5 bases and 0 bases, in that order; junction bases with no gene match: 8. The CDR3 length is 19 residues. In DNA, the CDR3 is TGTGCCACCAGTGTCCTCAGGGGGACTAGCGGGAGCTCCTACAATGAGCAGTTCTTC. Amino acids: CATSVLRGTSGSSYNEQFF.

The gene calls are TRBV7-9 and TRBJ2-3; D uncertain. CDR3 size: 15 residues. Per the germline V gene, CDR1 is SEHNR and CDR2 is FQNEAQ (reference sequence). V was clipped by 4 bases and J by 0 bases, with 11 bases between them. The CDR3 here is CASSSPEMSTDTQYF. The CDR3 bases are TGTGCCAGCAGCTCACCGGAGATGAGCACAGATACGCAGTATTTT.

This clonotype appeared a few times. This sequence joins TRBV9 and TRBJ2-4; TRBD2 might be the D (5 bases). The CDR3 is 14 residues long. V shed 4 bases and J shed 2 bases, with 10 bases lying between them. Per the germline V gene, CDR1 is SGDLS and CDR2 is YYNGEE. The CDR3 nucleotides read TGTGCCAGCAGCCCCTCCGGGACCAAAAACATTCAGTACTTC. As protein: CASSPSGTKNIQYF.

This clonotype was observed a handful of times. An end of the junction does not agree with germline; a read error may underlie this. The chain recombines TRBV3-1 with TRBJ1-6; no clear D. Germline V gene data show CDR1 as LGHDT and CDR2 as YNNKEL (reference sequence). This CDR3 contains 15 residues. CDR3 in DNA: TGTGCCAGCAGCCAAGATTTACCCTCCTTTTCACCCCGCCACTTT. Its protein product is CASSQDLPSFSPRHF. The variable domain in full, with the rest retrieved from reference TRBV3-1 and TRBJ1-6, is DTAVSQTPKYLVTQMGNDKSIKCEQNLGHDTMYWYKQDSKKFLKIMFSYNNKELIINETVPNRFSPKSPDKAHLNLHINSLELGDSAVYFCASSQDLPSFSPRHFGNGTRLTVT.

This clonotype was counted at least ten times. The rearrangement links TRBV27 to TRBJ2-1; D perhaps matches TRBD2 (5 bases). CDR1 is MNHEY, CDR2 SMNVEV, per germline (reference sequence). The CDR3 sequence is 15 residues long. V lost 4 bases and J 0 bases, leaving 10 bases between the germline ends. Here the CDR3 DNA reads TGTGCCAGCAGTTGGTTAGCGAGCTCCTACAATGAGCAGTTCTTC. It encodes CASSWLASSYNEQFF.

At least ten counts were recorded for this clonotype. V and J are TRBV12-3 or TRBV12-4 and TRBJ2-2; no firm D call. V was pared by 1 base and J by 7 bases, with 13 bases between. The length of the CDR3 is 15 residues. Written as DNA, the CDR3 is TGTGCCAGCAGTTTAGGGCCCCTAGTGGGCGGGGAGCTGTTTTTT. Translated, it gives CASSLGPLVGGELFF.

This clonotype has at least ten counts. V gene TRBV4-3 combines with J gene TRBJ2-3; unclear D gene. Per the germline V gene, CDR1 is LGHNA and CDR2 is YSLEER. V lost 1 base and J lost 0, with 11 bases in between. The CDR3 extends over 16 amino acids. CDR3 sequence reads: CASSQVGEPSTDTQYF. CDR3 coding DNA: TGCGCCAGCAGCCAAGTCGGCGAGCCTAGCACAGATACGCAGTATTTT.

There are many counts of this clonotype. The chain employs TRBV19 and TRBJ2-1; TRBD2 matches 11 bases. J gave up 7 bases and V 4 bases, and 9 bases lay outside the gene matches. CDR1 is LNHDA and CDR2 is SQIVND in the germline V gene (reference sequence). The CDR3 loop spans 16 amino acids. The CDR3 DNA reads as TGTGCCAGTAGTAGGCTAGCGGGAGGTTTAACGAATGAGCAGTTCTTC. This sequence encodes CASSRLAGGLTNEQFF.

This clonotype was detected ten times or more. The gene calls are TRBV2 and TRBJ1-1, with D possibly matching TRBD1 (5 bases). This CDR3 has 16 residues. Deletions cut 6 bases from V and 0 bases from J, with 17 bases between. Germline loops: CDR1 SNHLY, CDR2 FYNNEI. CDR3 amino acids: CASSPSGPVMNTEAFF. CDR3 DNA sequence: TGTGCCAGCAGCCCCTCGGGGCCGGTAATGAACACTGAAGCTTTCTTT.

This clonotype was detected ten times or more. The chain is built from TRBV19 and TRBJ1-2; a possible D gene is TRBD1 (5 bases). CDR3 size: 14 residues. Germline V lookup: CDR1 LNHDA, CDR2 SQIVND (reference sequence). V gave up 7 bases and J gave up 2 bases, with 14 bases separating them. The CDR3 loop is CASKSQGGNYGYTF. For the CDR3, the DNA is TGTGCCAGTAAATCCCAGGGAGGGAACTATGGCTACACCTTC.

This clonotype was found many times. This chain uses TRBV6-1 with TRBJ2-3, with D possibly being TRBD1 (6 bases). Trimming took off 1 base at V and 4 bases at J, with 15 bases between the two ends. The CDR3 covers 16 residues. Germline values: CDR1 MNHNS, CDR2 SASEGT. The CDR3 loop is CASSEEVGRGSDTQYF. Written as DNA, the CDR3 is TGTGCCAGCAGTGAAGAGGTCGGCAGGGGTTCAGATACGCAGTATTTT.

The V and J genes are TRBV5-1 and TRBJ2-1, with 13 bases lining up with TRBD2. CDR1 and CDR2 from the germline V gene are SGHRS and YFSETQ. The trim removed 4 bases at V and 8 bases at J, leaving 9 bases unmatched. CDR3 length equals 16 residues. The CDR3 protein is CASSLPTSGRADEQFF. As DNA, the CDR3 is TGCGCCAGCAGCCTACCCACTAGCGGGAGGGCCGATGAGCAGTTCTTC.

The sample holds a few counts of this clonotype. The genes are TRBV20-1 and TRBJ2-5; no reliable D call. The CDR3 is 12 amino acids. Germline CDR1 is DFQATT and CDR2 is SNEGSKA (reference sequence). V lost 0 bases, J lost 5 bases, and 7 bases lay in between. The CDR3 loop reads CSARDKLETQYF. The CDR3 DNA follows: TGCAGTGCTAGAGATAAATTGGAGACCCAGTACTTC.

This clonotype turned up a few times. The rearrangement joins TRBV11-3 to TRBJ2-1; TRBD2 matches at 14 bases. The CDR3 covers 16 residues. Trimming cost V 0 bases and J 8 bases; bases outside gene matches: 3. Germline V lookup: CDR1 SGHNT, CDR2 YENEEA. Here the CDR3 reads CASSLEGLAGVDEQFF. The CDR3 bases are TGTGCCAGCAGCTTAGAGGGACTAGCGGGAGTGGATGAGCAGTTCTTC. Looking up the rest from reference TRBV11-3 and TRBJ2-1 gives the full variable domain: EAGVVQSPRYKIIEKKQPVAFWCNPISGHNTLYWYLQNLGQGPELLIRYENEEAVDDSQLPKDRFSAERLKGVDSTLKIQPAELGDSAVYLCASSLEGLAGVDEQFFGPGTRLTVL.

This clonotype was picked up many times. The gene calls are TRBV7-6 and TRBJ1-1; D unresolved. V was clipped by 2 bases and J by 0 bases, with 10 bases between them. Germline CDR1 and CDR2: SGHVS and FNYEAQ. The CDR3 runs 15 residues. DNA of the CDR3: TGTGCCAGCAGCTTATGGTCTCAGGTGAACACTGAAGCTTTCTTT. It specifies CASSLWSQVNTEAFF.

Many counts were recorded for this clonotype. V usage is TRBV20-1 and J usage is TRBJ2-3; 8 nucleotides agree with TRBD2. CDR3 length: 15 amino acids. V was pared by 2 bases and J by 5 bases, with 9 bases of the junction left unmatched. Germline V lookup: CDR1 DFQATT, CDR2 SNEGSKA (reference sequence). CDR3 DNA sequence: TGCAGTGCTAGATCGCCTAGCGGGCAAGGAGATACGCAGTATTTT. Its protein is CSARSPSGQGDTQYF.

Regarding this clonotype: A much larger clone sits a single nucleotide away, making a read error possible. This chain links TRBV6-2 or TRBV6-3 with TRBJ2-1, with TRBD1 matching over 8 bases. This CDR3 comprises 15 residues. Germline lookup yields CDR1 MNHEY and CDR2 SVGEGT. The CDR3 loop is CASSLQGVARNGQFF. CDR3 coding DNA: TGTGCCAGCAGTCTACAGGGGGTTGCGAGAAATGGGCAGTTCTTC.